This T cell receptor (beta chain) was identified during a study of beta chain features in type 1 diabetes. Points from the study as a whole: Patients and controls would be equally affected if PCR favored shorter templates. The study found moderately but significantly shorter TCRB CDR3s in all four CD4+ subsets of Type 1 diabetes patients.

The CDR3 spans 15 residues. V lost 5 bases and J lost 1; bases outside the gene matches: 6. Looked up from germline, CDR1 is SGHVS and CDR2 is FNYEAQ. In the case of this clone: The antigen is not known.

On average, the one heparinised blood draw given by each donor was about 120 mL. Expressed TCRB transcripts got sequenced, as all isolated RNA was reverse transcribed. Profiled with immunoSEQ multiplex PCR; TCRdb holds only in-frame clones, not every one. The table includes some 660,000 clones, 11% to 15% detected once. The receptor comes from a man aged 18 to 35 with type 1 diabetes. V usage is TRBV7-6 and J usage is TRBJ1-1; TRBD1 matches at 8 bases. Sequenced input: naive CD4+ T cells from blood. The CDR3: CASSARQGQNTEAFF. CDR3 sequence (DNA): TGTGCCAGCAGCGCCAGACAGGGGCAGAACACTGAAGCTTTCTTT.